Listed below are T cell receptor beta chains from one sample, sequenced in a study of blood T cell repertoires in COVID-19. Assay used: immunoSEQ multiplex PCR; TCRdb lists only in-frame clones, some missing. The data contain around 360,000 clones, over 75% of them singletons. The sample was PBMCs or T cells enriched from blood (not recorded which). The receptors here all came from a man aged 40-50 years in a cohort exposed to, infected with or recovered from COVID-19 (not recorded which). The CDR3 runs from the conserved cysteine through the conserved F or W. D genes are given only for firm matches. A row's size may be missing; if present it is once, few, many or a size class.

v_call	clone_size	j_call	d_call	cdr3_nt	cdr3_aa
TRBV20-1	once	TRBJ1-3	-	TGCAGTGCTAGTGACCCCAGGGCCGGAAACACCATATATTTT	CSASDPRAGNTIYF
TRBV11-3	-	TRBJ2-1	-	TGTGCCAGCAGCTTAGCAGGCAGGGGCCATGAGCAGTTCTTC	CASSLAGRGHEQFF
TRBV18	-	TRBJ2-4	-	TGTGCCAGCTCACCAGGACAGCCTGTAGCCAAAAACATTCAGTACTTC	CASSPGQPVAKNIQYF
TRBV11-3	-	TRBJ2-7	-	TGTGCCAGCAGCTTAGGCATGGCAACCATCCACGAGCAGTACTTC	CASSLGMATIHEQYF
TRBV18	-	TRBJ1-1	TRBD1	TGTGCCAGCTCACCACCCTCCGGGACAGGGTCTGAAGCTTTCTTT	CASSPPSGTGSEAFF
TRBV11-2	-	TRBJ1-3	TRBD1	TGTGCCAGCAGCTTTCCGACAGGGACTGGAAACACCATATATTTT	CASSFPTGTGNTIYF
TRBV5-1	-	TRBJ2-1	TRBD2	TGCGCCAGCAGCTTGGCCTTACTAGCGGCCTACTCCTACAATGAGCAGTTCTTC	CASSLALLAAYSYNEQFF
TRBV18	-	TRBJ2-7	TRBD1	TGTGCCAGCTCGCCCGACAGGGTCTACGAGCAGTACTTC	CASSPDRVYEQYF
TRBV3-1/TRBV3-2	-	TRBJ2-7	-	TGTGCCAGCAACAGCCTCAGCGGGGAGCAGTACTTC	CASNSLSGEQYF
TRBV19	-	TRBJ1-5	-	TGTGCCAGTAGTATTACAGGGATAAGGGATCAGCCCCAGCATTTT	CASSITGIRDQPQHF
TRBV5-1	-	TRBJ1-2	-	TGCGCCAGCAGCTTGGAGGGCGGAGGGTATGGCTACACCTTC	CASSLEGGGYGYTF
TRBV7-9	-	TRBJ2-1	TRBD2	TGTGCCAGCAGCCACAAGCGGGAAGGCGGGGATGAGCAGTTCTTC	CASSHKREGGDEQFF
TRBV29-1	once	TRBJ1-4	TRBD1	TGCAGCGTCAAGACAGGGGGTGGGGAAAAACTGTTTTTT	CSVKTGGGEKLFF
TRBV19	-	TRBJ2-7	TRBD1	TGTGCCAGTAGTATTATAACAGGGGGCGAATACGAGCAGTACTTC	CASSIITGGEYEQYF
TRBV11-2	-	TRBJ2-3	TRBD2	TGTGCCAGCAGCTTTCTGACTAGCGGGAGTGGTACAGATACGCAGTATTTT	CASSFLTSGSGTDTQYF
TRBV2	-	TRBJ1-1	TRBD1	TGTGCCAGCAGTGAGGACAGGTGGAACACTGAAGCTTTCTTT	CASSEDRWNTEAFF
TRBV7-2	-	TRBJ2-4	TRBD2	TGTGCCAGCAGCTCGGGGCGACTAGCCGGTATAGGCAACATTCAGTACTTC	CASSSGRLAGIGNIQYF
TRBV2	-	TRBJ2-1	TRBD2	TGTGCCAGCAGAGGACTAGCCGGGTGGAATGAGCAGTTCTTC	CASRGLAGWNEQFF
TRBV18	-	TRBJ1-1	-	TGTGCCAGCTCACAGACCGACAGGCTGATCTCTGAAGCTTTCTTT	CASSQTDRLISEAFF
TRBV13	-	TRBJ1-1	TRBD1	TGTGCCAGCAGCGAACAGGGGGCAGGCACTGAAGCTTTCTTT	CASSEQGAGTEAFF
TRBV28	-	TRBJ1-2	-	TGTGCCAGCAGTTTACCGACAGGACCCTATGGCTACACCTTC	CASSLPTGPYGYTF
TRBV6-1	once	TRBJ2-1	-	TGTGCCAGCAGTGAATCTCCGGGAGTGTACAATGGTGAGCAGTTCTTC	CASSESPGVYNGEQFF
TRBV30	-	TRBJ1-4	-	TGTGCCTGGAAGTGGGGAGGGACCGAAAAACTGTTTTTT	CAWKWGGTEKLFF
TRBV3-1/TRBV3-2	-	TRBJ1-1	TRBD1	TGTGCCAGCAGCCAAGGGGGACAGTTGAACACTGAAGCTTTCTTT	CASSQGGQLNTEAFF
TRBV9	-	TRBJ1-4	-	TGTGCCAGCAGCGTAGTTGGAGGGGTTAATGAAAAACTGTTTTTT	CASSVVGGVNEKLFF
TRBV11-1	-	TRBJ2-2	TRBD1	TGTGCCAGCAGCTTCCGGACAGGGAGGACCGGGGAGCTGTTTTTT	CASSFRTGRTGELFF
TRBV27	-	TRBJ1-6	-	TGTGCCAGCAGTTTTGTCAGGATCCCAAATAATTCACCCCTCCACTTT	CASSFVRIPNNSPLHF
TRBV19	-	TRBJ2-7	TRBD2	TGTGCCAGTATGAGGCGGGGGGTCGGCAGTCTACCCGCGGGCCCTCGGGGGTCGCGTCACGAGCAGTACTTC	CASMRRGVGSLPAGPRGSRHEQYF
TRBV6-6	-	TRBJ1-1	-	TGTGCCAGCAGTTACTCGGGGGGGGCGACCACTGAAGCTTTCTTT	CASSYSGGATTEAFF
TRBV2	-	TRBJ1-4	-	TGTGCCAGCAGTTCCCAGGAAGCAACTAATGAAAAACTGTTTTTT	CASSSQEATNEKLFF
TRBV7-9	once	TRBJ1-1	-	TGTGCCAGCAGCTTCTCCCAGGTGAACACTGAAGCTTTCTTT	CASSFSQVNTEAFF
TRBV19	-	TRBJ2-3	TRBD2	TGTGCCAGTAGCTTCGGTAGCGGGGCTAGCACAGATACGCAGTATTTT	CASSFGSGASTDTQYF
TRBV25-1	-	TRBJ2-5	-	TGTGCCAGCAGTGAAGGTTGGGGGGTCCAAGAGACCCAGTACTTC	CASSEGWGVQETQYF
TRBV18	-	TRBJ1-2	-	TGTGCCAGCTCACCGGCGGATAACTATGGCTACACCTTC	CASSPADNYGYTF
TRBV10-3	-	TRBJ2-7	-	TGTGCCATCAGGTCCACCTACGAGCAGTACTTC	CAIRSTYEQYF
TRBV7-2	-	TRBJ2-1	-	TGTGCCAGCAGCTTTAGCGGAACGAGCTCCTACAATGAGCAGTTCTTC	CASSFSGTSSYNEQFF
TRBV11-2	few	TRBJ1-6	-	TGTGCCAGCGGAACAGGGATAGATTCACCCCTCCACTTT	CASGTGIDSPLHF
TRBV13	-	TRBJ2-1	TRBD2	TGTGCCAGCAGCCCCGATTGGACTAGCGGCTCCTACAATGAGCAGTTCTTC	CASSPDWTSGSYNEQFF
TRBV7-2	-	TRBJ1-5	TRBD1	TGTGCCAGCAGCTTAGACGGGCGGACAGGGAGCAATCAGCCCCAGCATTTT	CASSLDGRTGSNQPQHF
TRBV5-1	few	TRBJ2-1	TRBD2	TGCGCCAGCAGCTTTACTAGCGCGAGATACAATGAGCAGTTCTTC	CASSFTSARYNEQFF
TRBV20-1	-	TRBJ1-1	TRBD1	TGCAGTGCTAGTGGTAATTCGGGACAGGGGATCACTGAAGCTTTCTTT	CSASGNSGQGITEAFF
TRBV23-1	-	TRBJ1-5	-	TGCGCCAGCAGTCAATTATATGGAGGAGTGGTGGCAGGAGAAAATCAGCCCCAGCATTTT	CASSQLYGGVVAGENQPQHF
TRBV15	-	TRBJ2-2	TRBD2	TGTGCCACCAGACGGGCTAGCGGGAGTTGGGCCGGGGAGCTGTTTTTT	CATRRASGSWAGELFF
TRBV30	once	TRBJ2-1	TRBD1	TGTGCCTGGCAAGGGCAGGGGGCAAGTGAGCAGTTCTTC	CAWQGQGASEQFF
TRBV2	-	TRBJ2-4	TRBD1	TGTGCCAGCAGTCGAAGCCATCCGGGACAGAACAAAAACATTCAGTACTTC	CASSRSHPGQNKNIQYF
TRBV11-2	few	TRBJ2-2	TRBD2	TGTGCCAGCAGCTCCCCCGGGGGGACCGGGGAGCTGTTTTTT	CASSSPGGTGELFF
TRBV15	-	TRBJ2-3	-	TGTGCCACCAGCAGGAGGGAAACAGGGAACACAGATACGCAGTATTTT	CATSRRETGNTDTQYF
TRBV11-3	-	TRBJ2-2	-	TGTGCCAGCAGACATAGGGACACCACCACCGGGGAGCTGTTTTTT	CASRHRDTTTGELFF
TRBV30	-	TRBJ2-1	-	TGTGCCTGGAGTACCTGGACTATCTACAATGAGCAGTTCTTC	CAWSTWTIYNEQFF
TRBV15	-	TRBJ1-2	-	TGTGCCACCAGCAGAGATCAGGGTTATGGCTATGGCTACACCTTC	CATSRDQGYGYGYTF
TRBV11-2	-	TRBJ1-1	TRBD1	TGTGCCAGCAGCTTGAGGACAGGGGGCATGAACACTGAAGCTTTCTTT	CASSLRTGGMNTEAFF
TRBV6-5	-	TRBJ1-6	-	TGTGCCAGCACCCCGGGGGGGCAGAATTCACCCCTCCACTTT	CASTPGGQNSPLHF
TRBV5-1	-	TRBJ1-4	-	TGCGCCAGCAGAAGGGGCACTAATGAAAAACTGTTTTTT	CASRRGTNEKLFF
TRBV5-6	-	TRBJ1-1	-	TGTGCCAGCAGCTTGAGCCCAGGGGAGAACACTGAAGCTTTCTTT	CASSLSPGENTEAFF